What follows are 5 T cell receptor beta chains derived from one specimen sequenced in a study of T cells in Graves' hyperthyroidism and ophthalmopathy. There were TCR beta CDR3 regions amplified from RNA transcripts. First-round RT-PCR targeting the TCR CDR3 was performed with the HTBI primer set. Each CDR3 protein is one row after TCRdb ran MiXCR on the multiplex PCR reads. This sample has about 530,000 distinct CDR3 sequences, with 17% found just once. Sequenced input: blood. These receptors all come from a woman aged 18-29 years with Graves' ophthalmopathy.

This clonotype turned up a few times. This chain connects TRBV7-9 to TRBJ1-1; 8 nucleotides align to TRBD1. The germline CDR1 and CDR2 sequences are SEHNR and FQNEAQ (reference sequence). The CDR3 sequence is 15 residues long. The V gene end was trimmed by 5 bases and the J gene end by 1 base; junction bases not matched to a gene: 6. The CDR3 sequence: CASSDGQGWNTEAFF. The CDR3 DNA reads TGTGCCAGCAGCGACGGACAGGGATGGAACACTGAAGCTTTCTTT.

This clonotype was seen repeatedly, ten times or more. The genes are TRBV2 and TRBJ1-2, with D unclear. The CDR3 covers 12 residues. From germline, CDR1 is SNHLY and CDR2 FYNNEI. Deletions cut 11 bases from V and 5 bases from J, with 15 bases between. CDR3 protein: CASQEGLYGYTF. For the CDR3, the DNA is TGTGCCTCCCAGGAGGGATTATATGGCTACACCTTC.

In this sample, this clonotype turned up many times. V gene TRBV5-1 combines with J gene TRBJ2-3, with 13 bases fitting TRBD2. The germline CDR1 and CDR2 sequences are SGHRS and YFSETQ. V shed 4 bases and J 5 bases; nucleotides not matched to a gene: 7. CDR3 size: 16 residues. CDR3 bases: TGCGCCAGCAGCCCCGGGACTAGCGGGGAAGGAGATACGCAGTATTTT. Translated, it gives CASSPGTSGEGDTQYF.

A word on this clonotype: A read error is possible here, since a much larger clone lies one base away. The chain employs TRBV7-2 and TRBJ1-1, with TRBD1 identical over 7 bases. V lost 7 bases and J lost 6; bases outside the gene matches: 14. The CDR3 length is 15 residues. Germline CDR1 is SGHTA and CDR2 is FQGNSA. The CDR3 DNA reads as TGTGCCAGCAACCTTAGGGGGCCCAAAGACGCTGAAGCTTTCTTT. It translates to CASNLRGPKDAEAFF.

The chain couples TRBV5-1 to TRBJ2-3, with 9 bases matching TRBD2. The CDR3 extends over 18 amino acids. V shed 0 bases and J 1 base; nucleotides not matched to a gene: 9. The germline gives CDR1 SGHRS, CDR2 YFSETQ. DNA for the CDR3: TGCGCCAGCAGCTTGGTTGGTAGCGGGAGAGTTGGCACAGATACGCAGTATTTT. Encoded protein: CASSLVGSGRVGTDTQYF.